This entry lists 26 T cell receptor beta chains sequenced from one sample in a study of T-cell reconstitution after alpha-beta-depleted transplantation in children. Unique molecular identifiers were incorporated into the prepared TCRbeta library. From the PCR reads, TCRdb called clonotypes with MiXCR, one entry per CDR3 protein. In the table there are about 510,000 distinct CDR3 sequences, roughly 10% of which are singletons. This material consisted of PBMCs, mostly from graft donor cells, taken 180 days after TCRalphabeta/CD19-depleted stem cell transplant. The receptor set was obtained from a female patient younger than 10 who had a stem cell transplant for aplastic anemia, so the T cells may come from the graft donor.

This clonotype was seen a few times. V gene TRBV10-3 combines with J gene TRBJ2-5; D is unresolved. This CDR3 is built from 13 residues. CDR1 is ENHRY, CDR2 SYGVKD, per germline. The V gene lost 10 bases and the J gene lost 0 bases, with 12 bases spanning the gap. Here the CDR3 reads CATASWDQETQYF. DNA of the CDR3: TGTGCCACCGCGTCGTGGGACCAAGAGACCCAGTACTTC.

This chain uses TRBV7-9 with TRBJ2-7, with 9 bases lining up with TRBD2. J was trimmed by 0 bases and V by 5 bases; bases with no gene match: 8. Germline CDR1 is SEHNR and CDR2 is FQNEAQ (reference sequence). There are 16 residues in the CDR3. The CDR3 protein is CASSRGLALGSYEQYF. As DNA, the CDR3 is TGTGCCAGCAGCCGCGGACTAGCGCTTGGCTCCTACGAGCAGTACTTC. The whole variable domain, filled in from reference TRBV7-9 and TRBJ2-7, reads DTGVSQNPRHKITKRGQNVTFRCDPISEHNRLYWYRQTLGQGPEFLTYFQNEAQLEKSRLLSDRFSAERPKGSFSTLEIQRTEQGDSAMYLCASSRGLALGSYEQYFGPGTRLTVT.

This clonotype was recorded a few times. The chain couples TRBV7-9 to TRBJ2-3; tentative D call: TRBD2 (5 bases). The CDR3 is made up of 14 amino acids. Deletions cut 3 bases from V and 7 bases from J, with 14 bases between. The germline CDR1 and CDR2 sequences are SEHNR and FQNEAQ (reference sequence). The CDR3 sequence: CASSFTRLDHTQYF. The CDR3 DNA is TGTGCCAGCAGCTTTACTAGACTTGATCATACGCAGTATTTT.

This clonotype was counted ten times or more. The V and J genes are TRBV7-8 and TRBJ2-3, with no clear D. The CDR3 extends over 14 amino acids. V lost 1 base and J lost 3, with 8 bases in between. The germline CDR1 and CDR2 sequences are SGHVS and FQNEAQ. The CDR3 sequence is CASSLGLETDTQYF. CDR3 sequence (DNA): TGTGCCAGCAGCTTAGGGCTAGAAACAGATACGCAGTATTTT.

This clonotype was picked up many times. The J gene is TRBJ2-7, the V gene TRBV7-8, with a weak D call TRBD1 (6 bases). CDR1 is SGHVS and CDR2 is FQNEAQ in the germline V gene. The V end lost 5 bases, the J end lost 6 bases, and 17 bases lay between the germline ends. This CDR3 contains 14 residues. This CDR3 reads CASSPFVRGFEQYF. CDR3 DNA sequence: TGTGCCAGCAGCCCCTTCGTGAGGGGGTTCGAGCAGTACTTC.

This clonotype came up a few times. V and J are TRBV6-2 or TRBV6-3 and TRBJ2-2, with 7 bases fitting TRBD2. J was trimmed by 0 bases and V by 4 bases; bases with no gene match: 5. From germline, CDR1 is MNHEY and CDR2 SVGEGT. The CDR3 spans 16 residues. CDR3 nucleotide sequence: TGTGCCAGCAGTTCAGCGGGAACACCGAACACCGGGGAGCTGTTTTTT. Translation: CASSSAGTPNTGELFF.

The gene calls are TRBV9 and TRBJ1-6; D gene ambiguous. CDR1 is SGDLS, CDR2 YYNGEE, per germline. The CDR3 is 15 residues long. V lost 0 bases and J 6 bases, leaving 10 bases between the germline ends. The CDR3 protein is CASSVETASNSPLHF. The DNA of the CDR3 is TGTGCCAGCAGCGTAGAAACAGCGTCTAATTCACCCCTCCACTTT.

The chain has TRBV24-1 and TRBJ2-1; 11 bases map to TRBD1. CDR1 and CDR2 (germline): KGHDR, SFDVKD. The CDR3 contains 18 residues. V shed 3 bases, J shed 10 bases, and the junction held 16 bases outside the gene matches. CDR3 in DNA: TGTGCCACCAGTGATCGGAAACCGGGACAGGGGGGATTCTACGAGCAGTTCTTC. Its protein product is CATSDRKPGQGGFYEQFF.

The chain links TRBV15 to TRBJ2-1; 12 nucleotides line up with TRBD2. Per germline, CDR1 LNHNV and CDR2 YYDKDF (reference sequence). The V segment lost 4 bases and the J segment 6 bases; nucleotides outside the gene matches: 4. This CDR3 region has 15 residues. The CDR3 nucleotides read TGTGCCACCAGCATGACTAGCGGGAGTAGCAATGAGCAGTTCTTC. Translating it yields CATSMTSGSSNEQFF.

This clonotype was seen more than once but under ten times. This chain links TRBV24-1 with TRBJ2-3, with 10 bases lining up with TRBD2. The CDR3 is 15 residues long. Germline CDR1 is KGHDR and CDR2 is SFDVKD. With V trimmed by 3 bases and J by 6 bases, 5 bases remained unmatched. The CDR3 nucleotides read TGTGCCACCAGTGATACTAGCGGGAACTTTGATACGCAGTATTTT. It encodes CATSDTSGNFDTQYF.

This clonotype was counted between two and nine times. The chain recombines TRBV18 with TRBJ1-1, with 8 bases aligning to TRBD1. V gave up 4 bases and J gave up 1 base; unmatched junction bases: 8. The germline V gene encodes CDR1 KGHSH and CDR2 LQKENI. This CDR3 has 16 residues. CDR3 protein: CASSHTSGQGNTEAFF. Written as DNA, the CDR3 is TGTGCCAGCTCACACACCTCAGGACAGGGGAACACTGAAGCTTTCTTT. Full variable domain (outside the CDR3, taken from reference TRBV18 and TRBJ1-1): NAGVMQNPRHLVRRRGQEARLRCSPMKGHSHVYWYRQLPEEGLKFMVYLQKENIIDESGMPKERFSAEFPKEGPSILRIQQVVRGDSAAYFCASSHTSGQGNTEAFFGQGTRLTVV.

This chain links TRBV20-1 with TRBJ2-5; D gene unclear. Deletions cut 2 bases from V and 0 bases from J, with 22 bases between. Germline CDR1 DFQATT, CDR2 SNEGSKA (reference sequence). The length of the CDR3 is 18 residues. CDR3 in DNA: TGCAGTGCTAGATTGGCACTTTTCGCGGTATGGTACCAAGAGACCCAGTACTTC. Translation gives CSARLALFAVWYQETQYF.

The rearrangement uses TRBV20-1 and TRBJ2-2, with a tentative D call TRBD2 (6 bases). The CDR3 is 14 amino acids. Germline CDR1 DFQATT, CDR2 SNEGSKA (reference sequence). With 2 bases removed from V and 2 bases from J, the gap between germline ends came to 9 bases. CDR3 amino acids: CSARSRENTGELFF. The CDR3 DNA sequence: TGCAGTGCTAGATCGCGGGAAAACACCGGGGAGCTGTTTTTT.

The table lists this clonotype with a few counts. The J gene is TRBJ2-3, the V gene TRBV7-9, with D maybe TRBD2 (6 bases). The length of the CDR3 is 14 residues. Germline values: CDR1 SEHNR, CDR2 FQNEAQ (reference sequence). V shed 1 base and J shed 5 bases, with 10 bases lying between them. The DNA of the CDR3 is TGTGCCAGCAGCTTAGACGGGAGAGGAGATACGCAGTATTTT. Its protein is CASSLDGRGDTQYF.

This clonotype was seen repeatedly, ten times or more. The chain has TRBV7-2 and TRBJ1-1; no clear D. The CDR3 is 13 residues long. V was cut by 3 bases and J by 0 bases, with 5 bases left in between. The germline V gene encodes CDR1 SGHTA and CDR2 FQGNSA. The CDR3 DNA sequence: TGTGCCAGCAGCTTCAGCATGAACACTGAAGCTTTCTTT. It translates to CASSFSMNTEAFF.

This clonotype was found a few times. The rearrangement uses TRBV10-3 and TRBJ2-4; 8 bases align to TRBD1. This CDR3 comprises 15 residues. V dropped 3 bases and J dropped 5; count of bases not matched to a gene: 6. Looked up from germline, CDR1 is ENHRY and CDR2 is SYGVKD. The CDR3 is CAISDSHRGENIQYF. The CDR3 DNA follows: TGTGCCATCAGTGATTCTCACAGGGGGGAAAACATTCAGTACTTC.

There are a few counts of this clonotype. The DNA of the CDR3 is TGCAGTGGGACAGGGGGCGCAGATACGCAGTATTTT. It is translated as CSGTGGADTQYF. The J gene is TRBJ2-3, the V gene TRBV20-1, with 11 bases aligning to TRBD1. This CDR3 contains 12 residues. V gave up 7 bases and J gave up 4 bases; unmatched junction bases: 1. The germline gives CDR1 DFQATT, CDR2 SNEGSKA (reference sequence).

This clonotype was counted only a few times. The V call is TRBV5-1, the J call TRBJ1-2; D is ambiguous. CDR1 SGHRS and CDR2 YFSETQ come from the germline V gene. The V gene lost 2 bases and the J gene lost 8 bases, with 16 bases spanning the gap. The CDR3 is made up of 14 amino acids. This CDR3 reads CASSLPAPPGGYTF. DNA of the CDR3: TGCGCCAGCAGCTTACCGGCCCCCCCGGGAGGCTACACCTTC.

The chain carries TRBV7-2 and TRBJ2-7; 7 bases line up with TRBD2. Germline CDR1 is SGHTA and CDR2 is FQGNSA. The CDR3 runs 15 residues. The trim removed 3 bases at V and 7 bases at J, leaving 12 bases unmatched. The CDR3 bases are TGTGCCAGCAGCTTGTATTTGGGAGGGCCTGAAGAGCAGTACTTC. It translates to CASSLYLGGPEEQYF.

This clonotype was observed a handful of times. The rearrangement links TRBV11-3 to TRBJ2-2; 8 bases are shared with TRBD1. The trim removed 5 bases at V and 0 bases at J, leaving 5 bases unmatched. The CDR3 totals 16 residues. Germline V gives CDR1 SGHNT, CDR2 YENEEA. The CDR3 protein is CASSPGQGPNTGELFF. CDR3 DNA: TGTGCCAGCAGCCCTGGACAGGGTCCGAACACCGGGGAGCTGTTTTTT.

The chain links TRBV29-1 to TRBJ1-2; D gene uncertain. V was pared by 3 bases and J by 6 bases, with 11 bases between. Germline V gene lookup returns CDR1 SQVTM and CDR2 ANQGSEA. The CDR3 sequence is 12 residues long. Written as DNA, the CDR3 is TGCAGCGTTGAGGTAGGGTCGGATGGCTACACCTTC. Translating gives CSVEVGSDGYTF.

This clonotype was found a few times. The chain has TRBV28 and TRBJ1-1; D ambiguous. The CDR3 is made up of 11 amino acids. The V and J ends lost 4 bases and 7 bases respectively, with 7 bases between them. The germline CDR1 and CDR2 sequences are MDHEN and SYDVKM. The CDR3 is CASSSRVEAFF. In DNA form, the CDR3 reads TGTGCCAGCAGTTCAAGGGTTGAAGCTTTCTTT.

This clonotype came up many times. This chain connects TRBV12-3 or TRBV12-4 to TRBJ1-5; tentative D call: TRBD1 (6 bases). V was pared by 6 bases and J by 4 bases, with 16 bases between. The CDR3 loop spans 15 amino acids. CDR3 protein: CASSLTPGQNQPQHF. As DNA, the CDR3 is TGTGCCAGCAGCCTCACCCCTGGACAGAATCAGCCCCAGCATTTT.

This clonotype has a handful of counts. This sequence joins TRBV12-3 or TRBV12-4 and TRBJ1-1; D remains ambiguous. The V and J ends lost 7 bases and 6 bases respectively, with 15 bases between them. The CDR3 is 13 residues long. The CDR3 DNA follows: TGTGCCAGCACTTCAAGGGTAGAGGCTGAAGCTTTCTTT. The encoded protein is CASTSRVEAEAFF.

This clonotype was counted only a few times. The chain has TRBV28 and TRBJ1-3; 7 bases match TRBD1. V shed 6 bases and J 2 bases; nucleotides not matched to a gene: 4. The CDR3 totals 14 residues. The V gene's germline CDR1 is MDHEN and CDR2 SYDVKM. The CDR3 nucleotides are TGTGCCAGCAGAGACAGGGCTACTGGAAACACCATATATTTT. Its translation is CASRDRATGNTIYF.

The chain uses TRBV11-2 and TRBJ2-7, with D tentatively TRBD1 (5 bases). Trimming left V 4 bases short and J 0 bases short, with 13 bases between. CDR1 is SGHAT and CDR2 is FQNNGV in the germline V gene. This CDR3 comprises 15 residues. This CDR3 is CASSSRRGVSYEQYF. The CDR3 bases are TGTGCCAGCAGCTCCCGTAGGGGCGTCTCCTACGAGCAGTACTTC.